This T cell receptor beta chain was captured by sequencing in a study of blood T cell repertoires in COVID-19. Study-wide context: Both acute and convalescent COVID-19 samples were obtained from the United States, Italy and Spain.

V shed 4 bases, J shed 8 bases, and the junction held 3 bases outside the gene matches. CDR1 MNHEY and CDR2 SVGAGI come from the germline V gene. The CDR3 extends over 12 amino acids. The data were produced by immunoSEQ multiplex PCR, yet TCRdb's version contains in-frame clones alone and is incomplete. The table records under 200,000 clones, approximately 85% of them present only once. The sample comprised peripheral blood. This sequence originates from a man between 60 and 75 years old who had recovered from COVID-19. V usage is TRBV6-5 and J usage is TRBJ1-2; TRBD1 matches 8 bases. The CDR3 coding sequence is TGTGCCAGCAGTTCCCGGACAGGGGGCTACACCTTC. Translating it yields CASSSRTGGYTF.